This TCR beta chain appears in the sequencing data of a study of neurological immune-mediated disorders. With 10-nucleotide random UMIs, 5'RACE was used to make the cDNA. Each CDR3 protein is one row after TCRdb ran MiXCR on the 5' RACE reads. The sample holds under 35,000 distinct CDR3 sequences, roughly 1.6% seen once. Germline V gene data show CDR1 as SEHNR and CDR2 as FQNEAQ (reference sequence). Trimming took off 3 bases at V and 3 bases at J, with 0 bases between the two ends. The CDR3 has 10 residues. This clonotype came up many times. Sequencing was performed on PBMCs. The sequence derives from a woman in her 30s with multiple sclerosis. V usage is TRBV7-9 and J usage is TRBJ2-7; D gene uncertain. CDR3 DNA sequence: TGTGCCAGCAGCTTCTACGAGCAGTACTTC. Its translation is CASSFYEQYF.